This T cell receptor (beta chain) was identified in a study of blood T cell repertoires in COVID-19. Cohorts were based on clinical histories the participants reported. Germline values: CDR1 MDHEN, CDR2 SYDVKM. Trimming took 1 base from V and 2 from J, leaving 9 bases between them. The CDR3 loop spans 14 amino acids. In the authors' workflow: From reference gene primer amplification, estimates of nucleated cell counts were derived. Profiled with immunoSEQ multiplex PCR; TCRdb holds only in-frame clones, not every one. D and trimming come from the DNA, and the V and J calls and clone size come from that table. The repertoire has around 280,000 clones, around 87% of them found once; the top ten carry about 1.7%.

The receptor's source is a woman aged 18-29 years with acute COVID-19. The specimen sequenced was PBMCs or T cells enriched from blood (not recorded which). V and J are TRBV28 and TRBJ2-7, with D perhaps matching TRBD1 (6 bases). CDR3 in DNA: TGTGCCAGCAGTTTATTGGGACAAACCTACGAGCAGTACTTC. Amino acids: CASSLLGQTYEQYF. The variable domain in full, with the rest retrieved from reference TRBV28 and TRBJ2-7, is DVKVTQSSRYLVKRTGEKVFLECVQDMDHENMFWYRQDPGLGLRLIYFSYDVKMKEKGDIPEGYSVSREKKERFSLILESASTNQTSMYLCASSLLGQTYEQYFGPGTRLTVT.